Below are 25 T cell receptor beta chains sequenced from a single sample in a study of glioma-infiltrating T cells after dendritic cell vaccination. The time point: after dendritic cell vaccination, including at tumor progression/relapse. Profiling relied on immunoSEQ multiplex PCR, and the TCRdb table lists in-frame clones only, not all of them. The sample consists of 85,000 to 100,000 clones, 75% to 90% of them appearing once. Sequenced material: blood, taken after dendritic cell vaccination. These receptors were obtained from a human donor with glioblastoma.

V is TRBV7-2 and J is TRBJ1-5; no definite D call. Germline V gene sequence: CDR1 SGHTA, CDR2 FQGNSA. Trimming left V 4 bases short and J 4 bases short, with 5 bases between. There are 12 residues in the CDR3. The CDR3 nucleotides read TGTGCCAGCAGCTCCTATAATCAGCCCCAGCATTTT. Its protein is CASSSYNQPQHF.

This sequence joins TRBV11-2 and TRBJ1-4, with D possibly being TRBD1 (6 bases). Per the germline V gene, CDR1 is SGHAT and CDR2 is FQNNGV. Trimming stripped 3 bases from V and 13 bases from J, with 9 bases between. The CDR3 is 11 residues long. For the CDR3, the DNA is TGTGCCAGCAGCTTCCGGGACACACTGTTTTTT. Its protein product is CASSFRDTLFF.

The chain has TRBV18 and TRBJ2-5; 10 bases align to TRBD1. Germline values: CDR1 KGHSH, CDR2 LQKENI. The CDR3 has 15 amino acids. V lost 2 bases, J lost 6 bases, and 6 bases stayed unmatched. The CDR3 bases are TGTGCCAGCTCACCAGAGACAGGGGGCGCGCAGACCCAGTACTTC. It codes for CASSPETGGAQTQYF.

The genes are TRBV19 and TRBJ2-2, with TRBD2 matching 16 bases. This CDR3 region has 17 residues. The germline V gene has CDR1 LNHDA and CDR2 SQIVND (reference sequence). The V segment lost 5 bases and the J segment 7 bases; nucleotides outside the gene matches: 7. CDR3 sequence (DNA): TGTGCCAGTAGTTTGGGGACTAGCGGGGGGGCCGTCGGGGAGCTGTTTTTT. This codes for CASSLGTSGGAVGELFF.

The chain is built from TRBV6-5 and TRBJ2-7, with D maybe TRBD1 (6 bases). The V gene's germline CDR1 is MNHEY and CDR2 SVGAGI. CDR3 length equals 13 residues. The ends were cut back, 4 bases at V and 7 bases at J, with 14 bases in the middle. Here the CDR3 reads CASSSSGVGEQYF. CDR3 DNA: TGTGCCAGCAGTTCGTCAGGGGTGGGTGAGCAGTACTTC.

This chain links TRBV19 with TRBJ2-3; 13 bases are a match to TRBD2. The CDR3 sequence is 20 residues long. The germline gives CDR1 LNHDA, CDR2 SQIVND (reference sequence). V was pared by 5 bases and J by 4 bases, with 18 bases of the junction left unmatched. In nucleotides, the CDR3 is TGTGCCAGTAGTCAGCTCGGACTAGCGGGAGCTAGCTCCCCCCCAGATACGCAGTATTTT. This gives the protein CASSQLGLAGASSPPDTQYF.

The chain employs TRBV28 and TRBJ2-7; D is unclear. Trimming cost V 6 bases and J 0 bases, with 15 bases left between them. Per germline, CDR1 MDHEN and CDR2 SYDVKM. This CDR3 has 15 amino acids. The CDR3 is CASSNAASSSYEQYF. CDR3 DNA: TGTGCCAGCAGCAACGCGGCCAGCTCCTCCTACGAGCAGTACTTC. Full variable domain (outside the CDR3, taken from reference TRBV28 and TRBJ2-7): DVKVTQSSRYLVKRTGEKVFLECVQDMDHENMFWYRQDPGLGLRLIYFSYDVKMKEKGDIPEGYSVSREKKERFSLILESASTNQTSMYLCASSNAASSSYEQYFGPGTRLTVT.

The chain recombines TRBV6-4 with TRBJ2-5; 13 bases are a match to TRBD2. V shed 6 bases, J shed 3 bases, and the junction held 4 bases outside the gene matches. This CDR3 has 15 amino acids. CDR1 and CDR2 (germline): MRHNA, SNTAGT. In nucleotides, the CDR3 is TGTGCCAGCAGCCCCACTAGCGGGGGGGAAGAGACCCAGTACTTC. It is translated as CASSPTSGGEETQYF.

The rearrangement uses TRBV5-6 and TRBJ2-7; 7 bases line up with TRBD2. The CDR3 spans 15 residues. CDR1 and CDR2 (germline): SGHDT, YYEEEE. The V segment lost 3 bases and the J segment 1 base; nucleotides outside the gene matches: 7. CDR3 protein: CASSSSGTSSYEQYF. Written as DNA, the CDR3 is TGTGCCAGCAGCTCAAGCGGGACCAGTTCCTACGAGCAGTACTTC.

The V gene is TRBV5-1, the J gene TRBJ2-3, with 13 bases identical to TRBD2. The CDR3 runs to 19 residues. J was trimmed by 1 base and V by 3 bases; bases with no gene match: 11. Germline V lookup: CDR1 SGHRS, CDR2 YFSETQ. CDR3 sequence reads: CASSWGTSGRAGGTDTQYF. CDR3 DNA: TGCGCCAGCAGCTGGGGAACTAGCGGGAGGGCCGGGGGCACAGATACGCAGTATTTT.

V and J are TRBV18 and TRBJ2-7; 11 nucleotides agree with TRBD1. The V gene end was trimmed by 3 bases and the J gene end by 7 bases; junction bases not matched to a gene: 8. Germline V gives CDR1 KGHSH, CDR2 LQKENI. The CDR3 is 15 amino acids. DNA for the CDR3: TGTGCCAGCTCACCTGGACAGGGGGCCAGTGAGGAGCAGTACTTC. Translated, it gives CASSPGQGASEEQYF. The whole variable domain, remainder taken from reference TRBV18 and TRBJ2-7, is NAGVMQNPRHLVRRRGQEARLRCSPMKGHSHVYWYRQLPEEGLKFMVYLQKENIIDESGMPKERFSAEFPKEGPSILRIQQVVRGDSAAYFCASSPGQGASEEQYFGPGTRLTVT.

The chain recombines TRBV27 with TRBJ1-1; no clear D gene. CDR1 and CDR2 (germline): MNHEY, SMNVEV (reference sequence). This CDR3 has 15 amino acids. V shed 7 bases and J shed 0 bases, with 15 bases lying between them. CDR3 DNA: TGTGCCAGCACCCCATCGCCACATATGAACACTGAAGCTTTCTTT. Amino acid sequence: CASTPSPHMNTEAFF.

The chain joins TRBV6-4 to TRBJ2-3; the match to TRBD2 covers 8 bases. The CDR3 is 15 amino acids. The junction had 3 bases not matched to a gene; V was cut back by 0 bases and J by 4 bases. The germline V gene has CDR1 MRHNA and CDR2 SNTAGT. CDR3 amino acids: CASSDSVSGADTQYF. As DNA, the CDR3 is TGTGCCAGCAGTGACTCGGTTAGCGGGGCAGATACGCAGTATTTT.

In its sample, this clone was seen a few times. The chain uses TRBV4-1 and TRBJ2-1, with 7 bases aligning to TRBD2. The ends lost 2 bases at V and 6 bases at J; junction bases unmatched: 10. CDR3 size: 16 residues. Germline-derived CDR1 and CDR2 are MGHRA and YSYEKL. The CDR3 reads CASSQRRGTLPNEQFF. CDR3 DNA sequence: TGCGCCAGCAGCCAACGGCGGGGGACCCTCCCCAATGAGCAGTTCTTC.

The chain recombines TRBV27 with TRBJ2-7; TRBD2 matches at 8 bases. V lost 3 bases to trimming and J lost 5 bases; unmatched junction nucleotides: 9. The CDR3 sequence is 15 residues long. Germline V CDR1 and CDR2: MNHEY, SMNVEV (reference sequence). CDR3 DNA sequence: TGTGCCAGCAGTTTTTACGCCGGGAGGGACAACGAGCAGTACTTC. Translating gives CASSFYAGRDNEQYF.

The rearrangement links TRBV28 to TRBJ1-1, with D possibly matching TRBD1 (5 bases). The CDR3 runs to 14 residues. Germline-derived CDR1 and CDR2 are MDHEN and SYDVKM. V was pared by 5 bases and J by 1 base, with 11 bases between. The CDR3 coding sequence is TGTGCCAGCAGTCCCAGGGCCTCGAACACTGAAGCTTTCTTT. This gives the protein CASSPRASNTEAFF. The full variable domain, completed using reference TRBV28 and TRBJ1-1, is DVKVTQSSRYLVKRTGEKVFLECVQDMDHENMFWYRQDPGLGLRLIYFSYDVKMKEKGDIPEGYSVSREKKERFSLILESASTNQTSMYLCASSPRASNTEAFFGQGTRLTVV.

The V call is TRBV30, the J call TRBJ2-1; 7 bases align to TRBD2. Germline V gene data show CDR1 as GTSNPN and CDR2 as SVGIG (reference sequence). This CDR3 region has 15 residues. V lost 7 bases and J lost 8; bases outside the gene matches: 17. The CDR3 nucleotides read TGTGCCTCCAGGGCGGGAGTAGGAAGAAGGGATGAGCAGTTCTTC. Its protein product is CASRAGVGRRDEQFF.

The V and J genes are TRBV19 and TRBJ2-2, with TRBD2 as a possible D gene (5 bases). Trimming removed 8 bases from V and 4 bases from J, with 11 bases in between. Germline CDR1 reads LNHDA; CDR2 reads SQIVND (reference sequence). The CDR3 is made up of 13 amino acids. CDR3 region: CASAAGGTGELFF. The CDR3 DNA follows: TGTGCCAGTGCAGCCGGAGGCACCGGGGAGCTGTTTTTT.

The CDR3 sequence: CASSVGGTGNQPQHF. The CDR3 nucleotides are TGTGCCAGCAGCGTAGGCGGTACAGGAAATCAGCCCCAGCATTTT. V usage is TRBV9 and J usage is TRBJ1-5, with D tentatively TRBD1 (5 bases). This CDR3 has 15 amino acids. The ends were cut back, 0 bases at V and 4 bases at J, with 11 bases in the middle. CDR1 and CDR2 from the germline V gene are SGDLS and YYNGEE.

This clone is medium-sized by share. This chain joins TRBV11-2 and TRBJ1-5; weak D call: TRBD1 (5 bases). V shed 8 bases and J shed 6 bases, with 23 bases lying between them. The germline gives CDR1 SGHAT, CDR2 FQNNGV. CDR3 length: 16 residues. As DNA, the CDR3 is TGTGCCAGCCCATCGACGCGCCAAGGGGTAAGTCAGCCCCAGCATTTT. Amino acids: CASPSTRQGVSQPQHF.

J is TRBJ2-2 and V is TRBV7-2, with TRBD1 matching 8 bases. The germline gives CDR1 SGHTA, CDR2 FQGNSA. Germline trimming cut 4 bases from V and 0 bases from J; bases unmatched to any gene: 4. The CDR3 extends over 16 amino acids. CDR3 sequence reads: CASSSKTGANTGELFF. The CDR3 nucleotides read TGTGCCAGCAGCTCCAAGACAGGGGCGAACACCGGGGAGCTGTTTTTT.

This clone was observed a single time. V and J are TRBV7-9 and TRBJ1-5; D is undetermined. The ends were cut back, 3 bases at V and 2 bases at J, with 20 bases in the middle. Germline CDR1 and CDR2: SEHNR and FQNEAQ (reference sequence). This CDR3 comprises 18 residues. Here the CDR3 reads CASSFVMRGMSGNQPQHF. The CDR3, as DNA: TGTGCCAGCAGCTTCGTTATGAGAGGGATGTCTGGCAATCAGCCCCAGCATTTT.

The chain couples TRBV7-2 to TRBJ1-2, with D possibly matching TRBD1 (5 bases). Between the trimmed V and J ends, which lost 1 base and 4 bases, there was a span of 16 bases. The CDR3 runs 16 residues. CDR1 SGHTA and CDR2 FQGNSA come from the germline V gene. The CDR3 DNA reads TGTGCCAGCAGCTTAGTGGGGGGAGCGGGGGGCTATGGCTACACCTTC. This gives the protein CASSLVGGAGGYGYTF.

This chain links TRBV6-6 with TRBJ2-1, with 13 positions matching TRBD2. J was trimmed by 7 bases and V by 5 bases; bases with no gene match: 5. Germline V gene lookup returns CDR1 MNHNY and CDR2 SVGAGI (reference sequence). This CDR3 contains 15 residues. The CDR3 is CASSTTSGGANEQFF. CDR3 coding DNA: TGTGCCAGCAGTACCACTAGCGGGGGGGCTAATGAGCAGTTCTTC.

In DNA, the CDR3 is TGTGCCAGCAGCGGTAGCGGGGGCAGCACAGATACGCAGTATTTT. Amino acid sequence: CASSGSGGSTDTQYF. V gene TRBV9 combines with J gene TRBJ2-3; 9 nucleotides agree with TRBD2. The CDR3 has 15 amino acids. CDR1 and CDR2 from the germline V gene are SGDLS and YYNGEE. V shed 3 bases, J shed 0 bases, and the junction held 2 bases outside the gene matches.